This T cell receptor (beta chain) is from a study of control samples from healthy donors and cancer patients. There are 18 residues in the CDR3. CDR1 and CDR2 from the germline V gene are LGHNA and YSLEER. Trimming cost V 4 bases and J 2 bases; bases outside gene matches: 16. Data came from immunoSEQ multiplex PCR; TCRdb stores just in-frame clones and leaves some out. The table lists about 160,000 clones, 90% to 95% of them singletons. The sequenced sample was blood. The receptor's source is a woman aged 55 to 70 in good health. The gene calls are TRBV4-3 and TRBJ1-2; 7 bases match TRBD1. In DNA, the CDR3 is TGCGCCAGCAGCCCCCGGAGTTTTTGGTCCAGGGGGAACTATGGCTACACCTTC. Amino acid sequence: CASSPRSFWSRGNYGYTF.